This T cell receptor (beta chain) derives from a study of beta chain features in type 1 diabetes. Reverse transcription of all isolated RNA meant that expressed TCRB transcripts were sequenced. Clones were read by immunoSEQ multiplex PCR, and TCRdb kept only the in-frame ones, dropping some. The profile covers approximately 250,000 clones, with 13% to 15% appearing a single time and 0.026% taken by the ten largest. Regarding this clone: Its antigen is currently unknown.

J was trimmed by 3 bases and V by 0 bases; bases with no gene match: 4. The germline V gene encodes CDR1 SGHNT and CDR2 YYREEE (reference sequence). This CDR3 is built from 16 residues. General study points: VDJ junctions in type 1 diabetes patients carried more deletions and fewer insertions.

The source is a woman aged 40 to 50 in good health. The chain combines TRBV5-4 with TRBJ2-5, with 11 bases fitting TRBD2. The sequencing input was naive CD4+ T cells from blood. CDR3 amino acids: CASSLELAGGEETQYF. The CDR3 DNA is TGTGCCAGCAGCTTGGAGCTAGCGGGGGGCGAAGAGACCCAGTACTTC.